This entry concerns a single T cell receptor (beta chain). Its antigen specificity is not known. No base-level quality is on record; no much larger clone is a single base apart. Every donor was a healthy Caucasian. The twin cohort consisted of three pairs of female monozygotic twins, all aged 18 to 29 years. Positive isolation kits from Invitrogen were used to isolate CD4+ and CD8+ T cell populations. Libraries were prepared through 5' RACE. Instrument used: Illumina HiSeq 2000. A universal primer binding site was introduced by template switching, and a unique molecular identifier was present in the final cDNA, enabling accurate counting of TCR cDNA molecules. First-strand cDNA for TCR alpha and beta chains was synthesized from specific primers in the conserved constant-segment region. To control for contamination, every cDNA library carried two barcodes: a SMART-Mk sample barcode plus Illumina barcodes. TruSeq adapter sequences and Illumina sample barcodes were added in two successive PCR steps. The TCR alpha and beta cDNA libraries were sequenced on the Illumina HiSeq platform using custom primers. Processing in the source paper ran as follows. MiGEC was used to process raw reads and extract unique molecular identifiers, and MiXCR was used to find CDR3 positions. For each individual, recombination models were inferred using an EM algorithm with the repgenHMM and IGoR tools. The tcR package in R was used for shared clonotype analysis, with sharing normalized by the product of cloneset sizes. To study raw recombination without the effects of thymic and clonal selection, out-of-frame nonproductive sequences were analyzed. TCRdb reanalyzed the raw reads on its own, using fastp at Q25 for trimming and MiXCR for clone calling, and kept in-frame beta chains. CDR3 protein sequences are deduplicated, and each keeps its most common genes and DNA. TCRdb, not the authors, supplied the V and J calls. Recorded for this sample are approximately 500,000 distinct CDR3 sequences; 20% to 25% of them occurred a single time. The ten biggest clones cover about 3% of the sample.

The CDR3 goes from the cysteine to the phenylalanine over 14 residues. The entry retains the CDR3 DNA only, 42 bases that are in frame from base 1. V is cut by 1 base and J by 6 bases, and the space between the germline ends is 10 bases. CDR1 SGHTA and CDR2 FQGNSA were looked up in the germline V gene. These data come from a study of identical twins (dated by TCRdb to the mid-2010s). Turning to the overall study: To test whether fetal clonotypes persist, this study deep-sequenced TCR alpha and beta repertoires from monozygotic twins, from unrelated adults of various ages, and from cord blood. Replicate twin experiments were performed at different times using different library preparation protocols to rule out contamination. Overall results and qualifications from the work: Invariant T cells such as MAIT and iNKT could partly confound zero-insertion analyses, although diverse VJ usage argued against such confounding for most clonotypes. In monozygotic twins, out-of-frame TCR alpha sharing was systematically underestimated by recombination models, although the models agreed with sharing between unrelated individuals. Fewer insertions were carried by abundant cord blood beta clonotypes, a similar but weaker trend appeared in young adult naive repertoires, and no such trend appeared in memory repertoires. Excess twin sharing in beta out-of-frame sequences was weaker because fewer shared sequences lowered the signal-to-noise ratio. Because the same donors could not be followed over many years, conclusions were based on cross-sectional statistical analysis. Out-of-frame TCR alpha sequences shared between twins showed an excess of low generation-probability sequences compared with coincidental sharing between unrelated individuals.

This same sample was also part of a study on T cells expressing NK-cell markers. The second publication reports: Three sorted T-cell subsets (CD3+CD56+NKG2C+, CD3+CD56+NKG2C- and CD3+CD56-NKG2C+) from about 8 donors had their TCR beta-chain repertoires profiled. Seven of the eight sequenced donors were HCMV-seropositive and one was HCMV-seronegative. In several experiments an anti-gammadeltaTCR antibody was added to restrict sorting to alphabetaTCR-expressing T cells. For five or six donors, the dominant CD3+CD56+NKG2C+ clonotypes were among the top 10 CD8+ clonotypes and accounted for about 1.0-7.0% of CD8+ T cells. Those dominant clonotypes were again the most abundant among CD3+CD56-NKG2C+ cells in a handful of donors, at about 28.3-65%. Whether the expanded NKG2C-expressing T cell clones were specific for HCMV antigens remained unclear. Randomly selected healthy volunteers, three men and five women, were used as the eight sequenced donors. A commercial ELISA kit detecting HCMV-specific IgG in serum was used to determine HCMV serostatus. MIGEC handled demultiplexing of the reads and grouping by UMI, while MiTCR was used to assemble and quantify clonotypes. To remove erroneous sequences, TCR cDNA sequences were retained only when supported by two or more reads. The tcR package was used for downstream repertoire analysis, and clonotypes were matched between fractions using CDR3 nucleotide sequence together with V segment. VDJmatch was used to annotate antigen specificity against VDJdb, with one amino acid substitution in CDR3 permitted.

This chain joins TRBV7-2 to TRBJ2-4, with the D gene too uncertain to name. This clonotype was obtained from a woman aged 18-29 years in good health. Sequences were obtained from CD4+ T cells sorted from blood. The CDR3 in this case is CASSLGGRVNIQYF. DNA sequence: TGTGCCAGCAGCTTAGGAGGAAGGGTAAACATTCAGTACTTC.